Listed below are T cell receptor beta chains from one sample, sequenced in a study of shared clonotypes between healthy human individuals. Only in-frame clones appear in the TCRdb table, and some are missing; sequencing was by immunoSEQ multiplex PCR. The sample lists roughly 2,000,000 clones, 85% to 95% occurring once. Sequenced input: naive CD8+ T cells from PBMCs. The receptors shown here come from a young man in good health. Some clones in this sample may be carry-over from other donors' samples. Both conserved end residues are part of each CDR3. Fields, in order: J gene, D gene, V gene, clone size, CDR3 DNA, CDR3 protein. D genes are given only for firm matches. Only part of the rows carry a size: once, few, many, or a class if the clone is expanded.

TRBJ2-7 | NA | TRBV5-5 | NA | TGTGCCAGCCAGATTCGGGGGTCCTACGAGCAGTACTTC | CASQIRGSYEQYF
TRBJ2-1 | NA | TRBV7-2 | NA | TGTGCCAGCAGCTACCCGGGACTCATAGACAATGAGCAGTTCTTC | CASSYPGLIDNEQFF
TRBJ2-7 | NA | TRBV7-8 | NA | TGTGCCAGCAGCTACGGACAAGCCTACGAGCAGTACTTC | CASSYGQAYEQYF
TRBJ2-1 | TRBD2 | TRBV9 | NA | TGTGCCAGCAGTTTACCCGGGACTAGCGCCCCAACGCCTGAGCAGTTCTTC | CASSLPGTSAPTPEQFF
TRBJ2-1 | TRBD1 | TRBV5-4 | NA | TGTGCCAGCAGCTCACCGGACAGGGTCAATGAGCAGTTCTTC | CASSSPDRVNEQFF
TRBJ2-7 | NA | TRBV27 | NA | TGTGCCAGCAGTTTGTCTAACTCCTACGAGCAGTACTTC | CASSLSNSYEQYF
TRBJ1-1 | NA | TRBV7-2 | NA | TGTGCCAGCAGCCCCCCCTTGCCTGGCACTGAAGCTTTCTTT | CASSPPLPGTEAFF
TRBJ1-4 | NA | TRBV9 | NA | TGTGCCAGTTCTATTTCTGGGGCTAATGAAAAACTGTTTTTT | CASSISGANEKLFF
TRBJ2-3 | NA | TRBV4-2 | NA | TGTGCCAGCAGCCAAGATCCTCCCGGGTCCCCAGATACGCAGTATTTT | CASSQDPPGSPDTQYF
TRBJ1-2 | TRBD1 | TRBV15 | NA | TGTGCCACCAGCGGGGGGGGACAGAACTATGGCTACACCTTC | CATSGGGQNYGYTF
TRBJ2-7 | TRBD2 | TRBV28 | NA | TGTGCCAGCAGGGGGGGACTATTCTTTGTAAGGCAGTACTTC | CASRGGLFFVRQYF
TRBJ2-2 | TRBD2 | TRBV9 | NA | TGTGCCAGCAGCGATCATAGCGGGAGGGCGAACACCGGGGAGCTGTTTTTT | CASSDHSGRANTGELFF
TRBJ1-1 | TRBD1 | TRBV27 | NA | TGTGCCAGCAGTTTATCAAGGGGGCCCTCGACTACTGAAGCTTTCTTT | CASSLSRGPSTTEAFF
TRBJ2-5 | NA | TRBV15 | NA | TGTGCCACCAGCAGAGATAGGACATGGACGACCCAGTACTTC | CATSRDRTWTTQYF
TRBJ1-6 | TRBD1 | TRBV15 | NA | TGTGCCACCAGCAGAGATTTCGGCAGGGGGAATTCACCCCTCCACTTT | CATSRDFGRGNSPLHF
TRBJ2-7 | TRBD2 | TRBV5-3 | NA | TGTGCCAGAAGCGCAACTAGCGGACCCTACGAGCAGTACTTC | CARSATSGPYEQYF
TRBJ2-7 | NA | TRBV7-9 | NA | TGTGCCAGCAGCCGGGGGTCCTACGAGCAGTACTTC | CASSRGSYEQYF
TRBJ2-3 | NA | TRBV7-9 | NA | TGTGCCAGCAGCCGCCGGGACGAAATGACAGATACGCAGTATTTT | CASSRRDEMTDTQYF
TRBJ1-1 | TRBD1 | TRBV6-6 | NA | TGTGCCGTTGCGAGGGGGCCTGCCACTGAAGCTTTCTTT | CAVARGPATEAFF
TRBJ2-7 | TRBD2 | TRBV13 | once | TGTGCCAGCAGCTCCCGGACTAGCGGGACCCTCGAGCAGTACTTC | CASSSRTSGTLEQYF
TRBJ2-1 | TRBD1 | TRBV27 | NA | TGTGCCAGCAGTTTGACAGGGGATGACAATGAGCAGTTCTTC | CASSLTGDDNEQFF
TRBJ2-7 | NA | TRBV28 | NA | TGTGCCAGCAGCGACCCCTTAGGGATTACCTACGAGCAGTACTTC | CASSDPLGITYEQYF
TRBJ2-6 | NA | TRBV13 | NA | TGTGCCAGCAGCGCGTCCCCAGGATCCTCTGGGGCCAACGTCCTGACTTTC | CASSASPGSSGANVLTF
TRBJ1-3 | NA | TRBV10-3 | once | TGTGCCATCAGTGAGTCGCGAGGTGGTGGAAACACCATATATTTT | CAISESRGGGNTIYF
TRBJ2-7 | TRBD1 | TRBV29-1 | NA | TGCAGCGTTGAAGGACAGGGGGAAGACTACGAGCAGTACTTC | CSVEGQGEDYEQYF
TRBJ2-7 | NA | TRBV6-1 | NA | TGTGCCAGCAGTGAAGCGCACCACAGGACGGCGACCTACGAGCAGTACTTC | CASSEAHHRTATYEQYF
TRBJ2-5 | TRBD2 | TRBV11-2 | NA | TGTGCCAGCAGCGAGGGACTAGCGGGTAGGGAGACCCAGTACTTC | CASSEGLAGRETQYF
TRBJ2-3 | NA | TRBV18 | NA | TGTGCCAGCTCACCGGGGCATCCCAGCACAGATACGCAGTATTTT | CASSPGHPSTDTQYF
TRBJ1-1 | TRBD1 | TRBV29-1 | few | TGCAGCGTTGGCCAACCCCAGGGGGGTACTGAAGCTTTCTTT | CSVGQPQGGTEAFF
TRBJ2-3 | NA | TRBV7-9 | NA | TGTGCCAGCAGCGCCCTAGCAGGACTATCCACAGATACGCAGTATTTT | CASSALAGLSTDTQYF
TRBJ2-7 | TRBD1 | TRBV9 | NA | TGTGCCAGCAGCCTGACAGGGGGAAACGAGCAGTACTTC | CASSLTGGNEQYF
TRBJ2-7 | NA | TRBV11-2 | NA | TGTGCCAGCAGCTCAACAGTGTCCTACGAGCAGTACTTC | CASSSTVSYEQYF
TRBJ2-1 | TRBD1 | TRBV4-1 | NA | TGCGCCAGCAGCCAAGAGGGCAGGGGGTACAATGAGCAGTTCTTC | CASSQEGRGYNEQFF
TRBJ2-1 | NA | TRBV5-6 | NA | TGTGCCAGCAGCCAGGGTAATGAGCAGTTCTTC | CASSQGNEQFF
TRBJ2-1 | NA | TRBV27 | NA | TGTGCCAGCACTCCGAGGGAGGCCCGCTACAATGAGCAGTTCTTC | CASTPREARYNEQFF
TRBJ2-1 | TRBD1 | TRBV7-8 | NA | TGTGCCAGCAGCCCGGGACAGGGGGCAGTACTCAGGGAGCAGTTCTTC | CASSPGQGAVLREQFF
TRBJ1-5 | TRBD1 | TRBV28 | once | TGTGCCAGCACTCTCCGGGACAGGAATCAGCCCCAGCATTTT | CASTLRDRNQPQHF
TRBJ2-7 | TRBD2 | TRBV27 | NA | TGTGCCAGCAGGGGGGAGGGCTACGAGCAGTACTTC | CASRGEGYEQYF
TRBJ2-1 | NA | TRBV15 | NA | TGTGCCACCAGCAGGACAGGTTTCCGCAATGAGCAGTTCTTC | CATSRTGFRNEQFF
TRBJ2-7 | NA | TRBV27 | NA | TGTGCCAGCAGTTTATCGAAGGGTACCAAAACCTACGAGCAGTACTTC | CASSLSKGTKTYEQYF
TRBJ2-7 | NA | TRBV27 | NA | TGTGCCAGCAGTTTATCGATTCCGGGGGAGCAGTACTTC | CASSLSIPGEQYF
TRBJ1-1 | NA | TRBV25-1 | NA | TGTGCCAGCAGTACGGGGATGAACACTGAAGCTTTCTTT | CASSTGMNTEAFF
TRBJ1-1 | NA | TRBV19 | NA | TGTGCCAGTAGTATCGGATTATCTAGCTTGAAGAACACTGAAGCTTTCTTT | CASSIGLSSLKNTEAFF
TRBJ2-3 | NA | TRBV10-1 | NA | TGCGCCAGCAGTGAGTCGATGGGAGGGGGCCACACAGATACGCAGTATTTT | CASSESMGGGHTDTQYF
TRBJ1-1 | NA | TRBV5-1 | NA | TGCGCCAGCAGCGACCGACGCGACGGCACTGAAGCTTTCTTT | CASSDRRDGTEAFF
TRBJ2-1 | TRBD2 | TRBV9 | NA | TGTGCCAGCAGCGTAGATGGTGGTAGCGGGAGCTCCTACAATGAGCAGTTCTTC | CASSVDGGSGSSYNEQFF
TRBJ1-3 | TRBD1 | TRBV4-2 | NA | TGTGCCAGCAGCCAAGAAGGGGGACAGATCTTCTTCATCAACACCATATATTTT | CASSQEGGQIFFINTIYF